The 25 T cell receptor beta chains given below trace back to one sample, sequenced in a study of Graves' ophthalmopathy and Graves' hyperthyroidism. RNA transcripts served as template for amplifying TCR beta CDR3 sequences. The authors performed first-round RT-PCR with HTBI primers and then a second-round multiplex PCR. TCRdb reprocessed the multiplex PCR reads via MiXCR and lists one record per CDR3 protein. The data hold about 420,000 distinct CDR3 sequences, with around 21% observed a single time. Sequencing used peripheral blood. Receptors originate from a woman aged 18-35 years with stable Graves' hyperthyroidism.

The chain combines TRBV14 with TRBJ2-2; 8 bases match TRBD1. The CDR3 runs to 16 residues. V lost 5 bases to trimming and J lost 1 base; unmatched junction nucleotides: 6. Per the germline V gene, CDR1 is SGHDN and CDR2 is FVKESK. CDR3 in amino acids: CASSYYRGLNTGELFF. In nucleotides, the CDR3 is TGTGCCAGCAGCTATTACAGGGGGTTGAACACCGGGGAGCTGTTTTTT.

The chain links TRBV12-3 or TRBV12-4 to TRBJ2-7, with TRBD1 matching over 7 bases. This CDR3 is built from 14 residues. J lost 5 bases, V lost 7 bases, and 11 bases had no gene match. This CDR3 is CASTVQGRRDEQYF. CDR3 coding DNA: TGTGCCAGCACCGTACAGGGGAGAAGGGACGAGCAGTACTTC.

This clonotype has just a few counts. This chain uses TRBV6-1 with TRBJ1-5; possibly TRBD1 for D (5 bases). The CDR3 sequence is 15 residues long. CDR1 and CDR2 (germline): MNHNS, SASEGT. V was cut by 6 bases and J by 0 bases, with 12 bases left in between. In nucleotides, the CDR3 is TGTGCCAGCAGCGCGACAGCCTATAGCAATCAGCCCCAGCATTTT. Protein: CASSATAYSNQPQHF.

This clonotype was seen repeatedly, ten times or more. V and J are TRBV30 and TRBJ2-7; 10 nucleotides line up with TRBD1. Germline assignment: CDR1 GTSNPN and CDR2 SVGIG (reference sequence). The CDR3 loop spans 14 amino acids. V was clipped by 4 bases and J by 9 bases; unmatched bases: 12. The CDR3 reads CAWTPLGTGDGQYF. In nucleotides, the CDR3 is TGTGCCTGGACCCCCTTGGGGACAGGGGATGGGCAGTACTTC.

This clonotype was found many times. V and J are TRBV2 and TRBJ1-2, with 7 bases identical to TRBD1. Germline values: CDR1 SNHLY, CDR2 FYNNEI. V lost 8 bases to trimming and J lost 3 bases; unmatched junction nucleotides: 6. CDR3 size: 13 residues. The CDR3, as DNA: TGTGCCAGCGAACAGGGGCAGGACTATGGCTACACCTTC. Protein: CASEQGQDYGYTF.

This clonotype was recorded once. The CDR3 region is CASSLRAVAKNIQYF. CDR3 sequence (DNA): TGTGCCAGCAGCTTAAGGGCAGTGGCCAAAAACATTCAGTACTTC. The gene calls are TRBV7-2 and TRBJ2-4, with D unclear. Per germline, CDR1 SGHTA and CDR2 FQGNSA. This CDR3 is built from 15 residues. Trimming removed 2 bases at V and 1 base at J, with 9 bases between.

In its sample, this clonotype was seen a few times. This chain connects TRBV28 to TRBJ2-4, with 9 bases matching TRBD1. This CDR3 region has 14 residues. CDR1 and CDR2 from the germline V gene are MDHEN and SYDVKM. Trimming at V came to 8 bases and at J to 7 bases, leaving 9 bases not matched to a gene. The CDR3 nucleotides read TGTGCCAGCGGTGGTCGGGGACAGGGTAACATTCAGTACTTC. Amino acid sequence: CASGGRGQGNIQYF.

This clonotype appeared many times. The J gene is TRBJ1-1, the V gene TRBV19; tentative D call: TRBD1 (6 bases). Trimming shortened V by 3 bases and J by 2 bases, and 16 bases separated the two germline ends. CDR3 length: 16 amino acids. Germline V lookup: CDR1 LNHDA, CDR2 SQIVND (reference sequence). This CDR3 reads CASSMGGARSNTEAFF. The CDR3 nucleotides are TGTGCCAGTAGTATGGGGGGGGCGCGGTCTAACACTGAAGCTTTCTTT.

Of note for this clonotype: A much larger clone differs from this one at a single base, so this may be a read error. The CDR3 here is CASSVARSCQETQYF. For the CDR3, the DNA is TGTGCCAGCAGCGTAGCCAGGTCCTGCCAAGAGACCCAGTACTTC. The chain recombines TRBV12-3 or TRBV12-4 with TRBJ2-5; D is unresolved. The CDR3 length is 15 residues. V lost 6 bases and J lost 1, with 15 bases in between.

This clonotype has just a few counts. V is TRBV7-9 and J is TRBJ1-2, with D perhaps matching TRBD1 (5 bases). This CDR3 spans 13 amino acids. CDR1 is SEHNR, CDR2 FQNEAQ, per germline (reference sequence). Trimming shortened V by 10 bases and J by 7 bases, and 19 bases separated the two germline ends. The CDR3 loop reads CAITDMRSGGYTF. CDR3 DNA sequence: TGTGCCATCACGGACATGCGCTCGGGTGGCTACACCTTC.

This clonotype was seen at least ten times. This sequence joins TRBV28 and TRBJ2-4; TRBD2 agrees at 12 bases. This CDR3 is 15 amino acids long. The trim removed 4 bases at V and 7 bases at J, leaving 5 bases unmatched. Germline assignment: CDR1 MDHEN and CDR2 SYDVKM. Here the CDR3 reads CASSSSGRALNIQYF. The DNA of the CDR3 is TGTGCCAGCAGTTCTAGCGGGAGGGCCCTCAACATTCAGTACTTC.

In regard to this clonotype: The junction does not match germline at one end; this may be a read error. The chain joins TRBV12-3 or TRBV12-4 to TRBJ1-5; D remains unclear. This CDR3 comprises 14 residues. Here the CDR3 DNA reads TGTGCCAGCAGTTTTGCCATCGACAATCAGCCTCAGCATTTT. Protein: CASSFAIDNQPQHF.

This clonotype was observed at least ten times. This rearrangement joins TRBV19 to TRBJ1-5; 8 positions match TRBD1. CDR3 length equals 13 residues. Germline CDR1 reads LNHDA; CDR2 reads SQIVND (reference sequence). V trimming: 3 bases; J trimming: 7 bases; junction bases outside the gene matches: 2. The DNA of the CDR3 is TGTGCCAGTAGTATGGACAGGGAGCAGCCCCAGCATTTT. Protein sequence: CASSMDREQPQHF. Full variable domain (rest looked up from reference TRBV19 and TRBJ1-5): DGGITQSPKYLFRKEGQNVTLSCEQNLNHDAMYWYRQDPGQGLRLIYYSQIVNDFQKGDIAEGYSVSREKKESFPLTVTSAQKNPTAFYLCASSMDREQPQHFGDGTRLSIL.

In this sample, this clonotype turned up many times. The rearrangement uses TRBV20-1 and TRBJ1-3; TRBD1 aligns across 8 bases. The CDR3 totals 14 residues. V shed 0 bases, J shed 5 bases, and the junction held 3 bases outside the gene matches. Per the germline V gene, CDR1 is DFQATT and CDR2 is SNEGSKA (reference sequence). The CDR3: CSARDWTGRNTIYF. The DNA of the CDR3 is TGCAGTGCTAGAGATTGGACAGGGCGAAACACCATATATTTT.

This clonotype was detected many times. The chain combines TRBV9 with TRBJ2-2; TRBD2 is a possible D gene (5 bases). CDR3 length: 15 residues. The germline V gene has CDR1 SGDLS and CDR2 YYNGEE. V lost 0 bases, J lost 4 bases, and 10 bases lay in between. CDR3 sequence (DNA): TGTGCCAGCAGCGTAGGTGGGAGCGGCACCGGGGAGCTGTTTTTT. Translating gives CASSVGGSGTGELFF.

This clonotype was recorded at least ten times. The junction and the germline gene differ at one end; a read error may be behind it. This chain uses TRBV12-3 or TRBV12-4 with TRBJ2-4, with 9 bases matching TRBD2. The CDR3 has 14 amino acids. CDR3 protein: CASIQREDKNIKYF. DNA for the CDR3: TGTGCCAGCATTCAGCGGGAGGACAAAAACATTAAGTACTTC.

V is TRBV6-1 and J is TRBJ2-7, with 8 positions matching TRBD2. The CDR3 spans 16 residues. Germline V gives CDR1 MNHNS, CDR2 SASEGT. The V segment lost 7 bases and the J segment 2 bases; nucleotides outside the gene matches: 13. CDR3 protein: CASTTGSGSGTYEQYF. The CDR3 DNA is TGTGCCAGCACGACTGGGAGCGGGAGTGGGACCTACGAGCAGTACTTC.

This clonotype was detected only a few times. V usage is TRBV12-3 or TRBV12-4 and J usage is TRBJ1-2, with a tentative D call TRBD1 (5 bases). This CDR3 has 15 residues. Trimming took 5 bases from V and 12 from J, leaving 25 bases between them. The CDR3 DNA is TGTGCCAGCAGTCCCGGTGGGCCGACTGGGGCAGCGAACACCTTC. Residues: CASSPGGPTGAANTF.

This clonotype was seen many times. J is TRBJ1-2 and V is TRBV12-3 or TRBV12-4; 9 bases agree with TRBD1. The V segment lost 1 base and the J segment 7 bases; nucleotides outside the gene matches: 7. The CDR3 loop spans 15 amino acids. CDR3 region: CASSLETGGISGYTF. The CDR3, as DNA: TGTGCCAGCAGTTTAGAGACAGGGGGAATTAGTGGCTACACCTTC.

This clonotype was seen ten or more times. This chain links TRBV7-9 with TRBJ2-7; D is perhaps TRBD1 (6 bases). Looked up from germline, CDR1 is SEHNR and CDR2 is FQNEAQ (reference sequence). Between the trimmed V and J ends, which lost 5 bases and 5 bases, there was a span of 19 bases. The CDR3 sequence is 15 residues long. In DNA, the CDR3 is TGTGCCAGCAGCCTTCGAGGGCAGGGGCTTCACGAGCAGTACTTC. This translates into CASSLRGQGLHEQYF.

This clonotype was counted many times. The V gene is TRBV6-2 or TRBV6-3, the J gene TRBJ2-2; D may be TRBD1 or TRBD2 (6 bases each). The CDR3 extends over 14 amino acids. V was shortened by 7 bases and J by 5 bases, with 14 bases between the two germline ends. Germline V gives CDR1 MNHEY, CDR2 SVGEGT. The CDR3 protein is CASKGGRNTGELFF. CDR3 DNA: TGTGCCAGCAAAGGGGGGCGGAATACCGGGGAGCTGTTTTTT.

This clonotype was recorded at least ten times. This chain joins TRBV29-1 and TRBJ2-7, with D possibly matching TRBD1 (5 bases). The CDR3 has 13 amino acids. Germline loops: CDR1 SQVTM, CDR2 ANQGSEA. The V end was cut by 7 bases, the J end by 1 base, with 14 bases between. The CDR3 coding sequence is TGCAGCGCTGAGGACGGACAATCCTACGAGCAGTACTTC. This encodes CSAEDGQSYEQYF.

This rearrangement joins TRBV6-2 or TRBV6-3 to TRBJ1-5; tentative D call: TRBD1 (5 bases). The CDR3 sequence is 14 residues long. Trimming left V 4 bases short and J 5 bases short, with 12 bases between. The germline CDR1 and CDR2 sequences are MNHEY and SVGEGT. In nucleotides, the CDR3 is TGTGCCAGCAGTTTATCCACAGGCTATCAGCCCCAGCATTTT. Translation gives CASSLSTGYQPQHF.

Many counts were recorded for this clonotype. The genes are TRBV11-2 and TRBJ2-7, with TRBD1 matching 7 bases. The length of the CDR3 is 12 residues. After removal of 6 bases from V and 5 bases from J, the junction contained 4 bases not matched to a gene. Germline lookup yields CDR1 SGHAT and CDR2 FQNNGV. The CDR3 bases are TGTGCCAGCAGATTACAGGGGCACGAGCAGTACTTC. Translation: CASRLQGHEQYF.

The sample holds many counts of this clonotype. The chain is built from TRBV11-2 and TRBJ2-7; 10 nucleotides line up with TRBD2. J lost 0 bases, V lost 5 bases, and 4 bases had no gene match. Germline V gene lookup returns CDR1 SGHAT and CDR2 FQNNGV. The length of the CDR3 is 15 residues. The CDR3 nucleotides read TGTGCCAGCAGCGAAGTAGCGGGAGGCTCCTACGAGCAGTACTTC. This translates into CASSEVAGGSYEQYF.